This T cell receptor (beta chain) was identified in a study of CD8 T cells in Susac syndrome. Deletions cut 4 bases from V and 5 bases from J, with 14 bases between. There are 14 residues in the CDR3. Germline V gene lookup returns CDR1 SEHNR and CDR2 FQNEAQ (reference sequence). With random hexamers, roughly 0.45 to 1 ug RNA was reverse transcribed. Each CDR3 protein is one row after TCRdb ran MiXCR on the immunoSEQ multiplex PCR reads. The repertoire holds roughly 140,000 distinct CDR3 sequences, with about 94% as singletons. Specimen: CD8+ T cells from PBMCs. The J gene is TRBJ2-5, the V gene TRBV7-9; D uncertain. This clonotype was obtained from a human donor with multiple sclerosis. CDR3 sequence: CASSSPASPETQYF. The CDR3, as DNA: TGTGCCAGCAGCTCGCCGGCTTCCCCTGAGACCCAGTACTTC.